A single sample is the source of the 22 T cell receptor beta chains below, sequenced in a study of blood T cell repertoires in COVID-19. The data were produced by immunoSEQ multiplex PCR, yet TCRdb's version contains in-frame clones alone and is incomplete. The repertoire has some 150,000 clones, 80% to 90% of them found once; the top ten carry around 8.6%. The sample consisted of peripheral blood. The receptors stem from a woman between 45 and 60 years old with active or convalescent COVID-19.

The gene calls are TRBV4-1 and TRBJ1-1, with 7 bases lining up with TRBD1. Trimming at V came to 6 bases and at J to 10 bases, leaving 11 bases not matched to a gene. Per the germline V gene, CDR1 is MGHRA and CDR2 is YSYEKL. The CDR3 loop spans 13 amino acids. In DNA form, the CDR3 reads TGCGCCAGCAGTAGACAGGGCGCCCGTGGAGCTTTCTTT. Translated, it gives CASSRQGARGAFF.

The chain has TRBV5-5 and TRBJ2-3, with 12 bases that match TRBD2. Germline V gene lookup returns CDR1 SGHKS and CDR2 YYEKEE (reference sequence). J gave up 3 bases and V 4 bases, and 9 bases lay outside the gene matches. The CDR3 runs to 17 residues. The CDR3: CASSNPSGGGFTDTQYF. The DNA for the CDR3 is TGTGCCAGCAGCAACCCTAGCGGGGGGGGCTTTACAGATACGCAGTATTTT.

CDR3 amino acids: CASSSPGQGETEAFF. The CDR3 DNA follows: TGTGCCAGCAGCTCACCGGGACAGGGGGAGACTGAAGCTTTCTTT. This chain connects TRBV11-2 to TRBJ1-1, with 11 bases lining up with TRBD1. With V trimmed by 4 bases and J by 5 bases, 6 bases remained unmatched. The CDR3 is 15 amino acids. Germline CDR1 reads SGHAT; CDR2 reads FQNNGV.

This clone showed up just a few times. The gene calls are TRBV25-1 and TRBJ2-5; a possible D gene is TRBD1 (5 bases). The V gene lost 7 bases and the J gene lost 5 bases, with 8 bases spanning the gap. CDR1 is MGHDK, CDR2 SYGVNS, per germline. CDR3 length: 11 residues. As DNA, the CDR3 is TGTGCCAGCACAGGGCTGGAGACCCAGTACTTC. It yields the protein CASTGLETQYF.

The chain is built from TRBV28 and TRBJ2-1; 9 bases match TRBD2. CDR1 MDHEN and CDR2 SYDVKM come from the germline V gene. The CDR3 loop spans 12 amino acids. V shed 5 bases and J 10 bases; nucleotides not matched to a gene: 3. The CDR3 DNA is TGTGCCAGCAGTCTCCTAGCGGGAGAGCAGTTCTTC. It translates to CASSLLAGEQFF.

The rearrangement links TRBV6-5 to TRBJ1-2; 8 bases are a match to TRBD1. Trimming cost V 2 bases and J 8 bases; bases outside gene matches: 7. This CDR3 comprises 14 residues. In germline, CDR1 is MNHEY, CDR2 SVGAGI. In DNA, the CDR3 is TGTGCCAGCAGTTACCTGACAGGGGCTGACGGCTACACCTTC. Translated: CASSYLTGADGYTF.

This sequence joins TRBV29-1 and TRBJ2-1; 7 bases align to TRBD1. The CDR3 is 13 amino acids. CDR1 and CDR2 from the germline V gene are SQVTM and ANQGSEA. With 6 bases clipped from V and 0 bases from J, the junction kept 2 bases outside the gene matches. The CDR3, as DNA: TGCAGCGTGGGACAGAGCTCCTACAATGAGCAGTTCTTC. Translating it yields CSVGQSSYNEQFF.

This chain joins TRBV28 and TRBJ1-4, with a possible D match to TRBD1 (6 bases). CDR1 and CDR2 (germline): MDHEN, SYDVKM. With 2 bases removed from V and 12 bases from J, the gap between germline ends came to 13 bases. The CDR3 runs 13 residues. The CDR3 DNA reads as TGTGCCAGCAGTTTAGCTGACAGGTCGGAACTGTTTTTT. As protein: CASSLADRSELFF.

The chain has TRBV7-6 and TRBJ1-4, with D possibly matching TRBD1 (6 bases). Germline CDR1 reads SGHVS; CDR2 reads FNYEAQ. V lost 1 base to trimming and J lost 11 bases, with 14 bases between them. This CDR3 has 14 residues. The CDR3 region has the DNA TGTGCCAGCAGCTTAGAGATGCAGGGGACGAAACTGTTTTTT. This codes for CASSLEMQGTKLFF.

This clone appeared a single time. The V and J genes are TRBV4-3 and TRBJ1-1; 11 bases align to TRBD1. The length of the CDR3 is 14 residues. Trimming took 4 bases from V and 7 from J; bases not matched to a gene: 5. In germline, CDR1 is LGHNA, CDR2 YSLEER. Here the CDR3 DNA reads TGCGCCAGCAGCCTCGGACAGGGGGCAAATGAAGCTTTCTTT. This gives the protein CASSLGQGANEAFF.

The V gene is TRBV18, the J gene TRBJ2-7; 7 positions match TRBD1. The CDR3 covers 15 residues. The V gene's germline CDR1 is KGHSH and CDR2 LQKENI. Losses at the gene ends were 3 bases for V and 1 base for J; bases not matched to a gene: 6. This chain's CDR3 is CASSPSGQKSYEQYF. For the CDR3, the DNA is TGTGCCAGCTCACCCTCGGGACAGAAATCCTACGAGCAGTACTTC.

CDR3 DNA: TGTGCCAGCAGCACTCGAGCGGGGGGATTTTACAATGAGCAGTTCTTC. Translating it yields CASSTRAGGFYNEQFF. The V gene is TRBV7-6, the J gene TRBJ2-1; 9 bases align to TRBD2. Germline values: CDR1 SGHVS, CDR2 FNYEAQ. The V segment lost 5 bases and the J segment 4 bases; nucleotides outside the gene matches: 9. This CDR3 is built from 16 residues.

The rearrangement uses TRBV3-1 (or the pseudogene TRBV3-2) and TRBJ2-1; maybe TRBD2 (5 bases). The germline V gene has CDR1 LGHDT and CDR2 YNNKEL (reference sequence). CDR3 length equals 16 residues. The ends were cut back, 4 bases at V and 0 bases at J, with 13 bases in the middle. CDR3 loop: CASSRGGRASYNEQFF. The CDR3 nucleotides read TGTGCCAGCAGCCGAGGCGGGCGGGCCTCCTACAATGAGCAGTTCTTC.

This sequence joins TRBV7-9 and TRBJ2-2; TRBD2 is a possible D gene (6 bases). Per germline, CDR1 SEHNR and CDR2 FQNEAQ (reference sequence). The length of the CDR3 is 18 residues. Trimming took 1 base from V and 3 from J, leaving 18 bases between them. The CDR3 region is CASSLDSVGGTHTGELFF. The CDR3 nucleotides are TGTGCCAGCAGCTTAGATTCGGTAGGAGGGACTCACACCGGGGAGCTGTTTTTT.

J is TRBJ1-2 and V is TRBV15; D is unresolved. Trimming removed 4 bases from V and 4 bases from J, with 25 bases in between. This CDR3 spans 18 amino acids. Germline V lookup: CDR1 LNHNV, CDR2 YYDKDF (reference sequence). This CDR3 is CATSTGSGGQAEGYGYTF. DNA for the CDR3: TGTGCCACCAGCACTGGGTCCGGAGGGCAGGCTGAGGGCTATGGCTACACCTTC.

This clone has more than one count but fewer than ten. The V and J genes are TRBV18 and TRBJ1-1; no clear D. The CDR3 has 14 residues. Trimming took 2 bases from V and 1 from J, leaving 8 bases between them. Germline V CDR1 and CDR2: KGHSH, LQKENI. Here the CDR3 reads CASSPGWRNTEAFF. Written as DNA, the CDR3 is TGTGCCAGCTCACCAGGGTGGAGGAACACTGAAGCTTTCTTT.

The chain carries TRBV28 and TRBJ2-7, with TRBD2 as a possible D gene (7 bases). The CDR3 is made up of 16 amino acids. From germline, CDR1 is MDHEN and CDR2 SYDVKM. The V end lost 2 bases, the J end lost 4 bases, and 18 bases lay between the germline ends. CDR3 sequence (DNA): TGTGCCAGCAGTTTACCCGGCTACAGGGAGGGATACGAGCAGTACTTC. It yields the protein CASSLPGYREGYEQYF.

The chain uses TRBV11-2 and TRBJ2-1; 10 nucleotides line up with TRBD2. The germline V gene has CDR1 SGHAT and CDR2 FQNNGV. The CDR3 contains 18 residues. J gave up 10 bases and V 5 bases, and 20 bases lay outside the gene matches. The CDR3 loop reads CASSPGASGSMSLGEQFF. The CDR3 coding sequence is TGTGCCAGCAGCCCAGGGGCTAGCGGGAGTATGTCCCTTGGAGAGCAGTTCTTC.

V and J are TRBV4-3 and TRBJ2-7; 7 positions agree with TRBD1. V trimming: 0 bases; J trimming: 4 bases; junction bases outside the gene matches: 3. CDR3 length: 14 residues. Germline V CDR1 and CDR2: LGHNA, YSLEER. The CDR3 nucleotides are TGCGCCAGCAGCCAAGAAACAGGGGTGTACGAGCAGTACTTC. Its translation: CASSQETGVYEQYF.

The gene calls are TRBV5-1 and TRBJ1-3, with D hard to call. CDR3 length equals 16 residues. Germline V CDR1 and CDR2: SGHRS, YFSETQ. V was shortened by 6 bases and J by 0 bases, with 16 bases between the two germline ends. CDR3 DNA: TGCGCCAGCACCTTTACAGACCCTAACTCTGGAAACACCATATATTTT. It codes for CASTFTDPNSGNTIYF. The variable domain in full, with the rest retrieved from reference TRBV5-1 and TRBJ1-3, is KAGVTQTPRYLIKTRGQQVTLSCSPISGHRSVSWYQQTPGQGLQFLFEYFSETQRNKGNFPGRFSGRQFSNSRSEMNVSTLELGDSALYLCASTFTDPNSGNTIYFGEGSWLTVV.

This chain connects TRBV12-1 to TRBJ2-3; the table's TRBD2 call for D was not verified on the DNA. TRBV12-1 is marked as a pseudogene. This CDR3 has 22 amino acids. The CDR3 nucleotides are TGTGCCAGCAGCTTTGCGCACGGGGGTCTCCAAGGGGTTACGAGGAGCACAGATACGCAGTATTTT. Encoded protein: CASSFAHGGLQGVTRSTDTQYF.

The rearrangement uses TRBV12-3 or TRBV12-4 and TRBJ1-2; D not resolved. Trimming removed 6 bases at V and 2 bases at J, with 7 bases between. The CDR3 runs 12 residues. CDR3 region: CASSEVNYGYTF. The CDR3 region has the DNA TGTGCCAGCAGCGAGGTGAACTATGGCTACACCTTC.